The rows below give T cell receptor beta chains drawn from one sample of a study of blood T cells in healthy people across ages. TCRdb reprocessed the 5' RACE reads via MiXCR and lists one record per CDR3 protein. Of roughly 1,500,000 distinct CDR3 sequences listed, approximately 32% are singletons. Input material: blood. The receptors shown here come from a woman aged 25 to 39 in good health. Both conserved end residues are part of each CDR3. The order of the fields is clone size, J gene, D gene, V gene, CDR3 protein, CDR3 DNA. A D gene is named only where the DNA matches it firmly. Clone size appears in some rows only: once, few, many, or a class for an expanded clone.

. TRBJ2-5 . TRBV4-1 CASSPTTGYETQYF TGCGCCAGCAGCCCTACCACGGGATACGAGACCCAGTACTTC
. TRBJ2-5 TRBD2 TRBV25-1 CASSEWEGSETQYF TGTGCCAGCAGTGAATGGGAGGGGAGTGAGACCCAGTACTTC
. TRBJ1-2 TRBD1 TRBV20-1 CSALDRGDGYTF TGCAGTGCCTTAGACAGGGGGGACGGCTACACCTTC
few TRBJ2-1 TRBD1 TRBV9 CASSWDRGSGEQFF TGTGCCAGCAGTTGGGACAGGGGGAGCGGGGAGCAGTTCTTC
few TRBJ2-1 . TRBV20-1 CSASTVSLYNEQFF TGCAGTGCTTCGACGGTCAGTTTATACAATGAGCAGTTCTTC
. TRBJ1-1 TRBD1 TRBV30 CAWRTDRHTEAFF TGTGCCTGGAGGACGGACAGGCACACTGAAGCTTTCTTT
. TRBJ2-1 TRBD2 TRBV28 CASRLAGETYNEQFF TGTGCCAGCAGGTTAGCGGGAGAGACCTACAATGAGCAGTTCTTC
many TRBJ2-7 . TRBV12-3/TRBV12-4 CASGLAAYEQYF TGTGCCAGCGGGTTAGCGGCCTACGAGCAGTACTTC
. TRBJ1-2 . TRBV28 CASSRGQRTYGYTF TGTGCCAGCAGTCGTGGACAACGGACGTATGGCTACACCTTC
many TRBJ2-5 TRBD1 TRBV7-6 CASSPWTGSGETQYF TGTGCCAGCAGCCCCTGGACAGGCTCGGGTGAGACCCAGTACTTC
. TRBJ1-2 . TRBV4-1 CASSQPSRGGGLGYGYTF TGCGCCAGCAGCCAACCCTCAAGGGGGGGGGGTTTAGGCTATGGCTACACCTTC
. TRBJ2-5 TRBD2 TRBV20-1 CSARDPLAGGQETQYF TGCAGTGCTAGAGACCCCCTAGCGGGGGGGCAAGAGACCCAGTACTTC
. TRBJ2-3 TRBD2 TRBV20-1 CSALSPTSGTSTDTQYF TGCAGTGCTCTTAGCCCGACTAGCGGGACCAGCACAGATACGCAGTATTTT
. TRBJ2-5 TRBD1 TRBV5-6 CASSPYTGDQETQYF TGTGCCAGCAGCCCCTATACAGGGGACCAAGAGACCCAGTACTTC
. TRBJ2-1 . TRBV13 CASSRSRRTGEQFF TGTGCCAGCAGCCGAAGCAGGAGGACCGGTGAGCAGTTCTTC
few TRBJ2-7 . TRBV5-1 CASSSGRTNYEQYF TGCGCCAGCAGCTCGGGACGAACCAATTACGAGCAGTACTTC
. TRBJ2-7 TRBD2 TRBV11-2 CASSLWLAGGYEQYF TGTGCCAGCAGCTTATGGCTAGCGGGAGGTTACGAGCAGTACTTC
. TRBJ2-2 TRBD1 TRBV29-1 CSGQGANTGKLFF TGCAGCGGACAGGGAGCGAACACCGGGAAGCTGTTTTTT
. TRBJ2-5 . TRBV2 CAGSEWARREETQYF TGTGCCGGCAGTGAGTGGGCACGGCGCGAAGAGACCCAGTACTTC
few TRBJ2-7 TRBD1 TRBV7-9 CASSPTSRDREYNEQYF TGTGCCAGCAGCCCCACGTCCCGGGACAGGGAGTACAACGAGCAGTACTTC
few TRBJ2-7 . TRBV5-1 CASSLQGPHSYEQYF TGCGCCAGCAGCTTACAAGGGCCCCACTCCTACGAGCAGTACTTC
few TRBJ1-1 TRBD1 TRBV5-1 CASSPGGAVYTEAFF TGCGCCAGCAGCCCAGGGGGCGCGGTTTACACTGAAGCTTTCTTT
. TRBJ2-1 . TRBV25-1 CASRGVLINEQFF TGTGCCAGCAGAGGGGTTTTGATAAATGAGCAGTTCTTC
few TRBJ2-7 . TRBV12-3/TRBV12-4 CASSRGRISYEQYF TGTGCCAGTTCCCGGGGCAGAATTTCCTACGAGCAGTACTTC
. TRBJ1-4 . TRBV7-2 CASSLRGQNNEKLFF TGTGCCAGCAGCTTAAGGGGCCAGAATAATGAAAAACTGTTTTTT
few TRBJ2-5 TRBD1 TRBV12-3/TRBV12-4 CASSLRVRVLGQGHQETQYF TGTGCCAGCAGTTTAAGGGTGAGGGTACTGGGACAGGGCCATCAAGAGACCCAGTACTTC
. TRBJ2-7 TRBD2 TRBV20-1 CSARDLGGLAGGPCEQYF TGCAGTGCTAGAGATCTGGGGGGACTAGCGGGAGGTCCCTGCGAGCAGTACTTC
. TRBJ2-7 . TRBV4-1 CASGPGPSSYEQYF TGCGCCAGCGGCCCGGGGCCCAGCTCCTACGAGCAGTACTTC
. TRBJ1-4 . TRBV7-9 CASSLTTGFLDEKLFF TGTGCCAGCAGCTTAACCACAGGGTTTTTAGATGAAAAACTGTTTTTT
. TRBJ2-7 . TRBV4-1 CASSQDFQVGSREQYF TGCGCCAGCAGCCAAGATTTTCAGGTCGGCAGTCGAGAGCAGTACTTC